The 16 T cell receptor beta chains below all came from one sample that was sequenced in a study of control samples from healthy donors and cancer patients. The protocol was immunoSEQ multiplex PCR, while the TCRdb copy is restricted to in-frame clones and leaves out a portion. The sample lists 390,000 or so clones, about 93% occurring once. Source material: PBMCs. The receptors shown here come from a man between 35 and 55 years old with head and neck cancer.

V gene TRBV29-1 combines with J gene TRBJ1-6; 8 bases fit TRBD1. V was clipped by 5 bases and J by 7 bases; unmatched bases: 4. The CDR3 sequence is 13 residues long. Germline V gene sequence: CDR1 SQVTM, CDR2 ANQGSEA. The CDR3 sequence is CSVRQGLNSPLHF. The CDR3 bases are TGCAGCGTTAGACAGGGGCTAAATTCACCCCTCCACTTT.

The chain links TRBV5-1 to TRBJ1-5; the match to TRBD1 covers 9 bases. This CDR3 spans 15 amino acids. Germline CDR1 SGHRS, CDR2 YFSETQ. Trimming cost V 4 bases and J 6 bases; bases outside gene matches: 8. CDR3 region: CASSLDRGTGQPQHF. For the CDR3, the DNA is TGCGCCAGCAGCCTTGACAGGGGGACGGGTCAGCCCCAGCATTTT.

The chain couples TRBV9 to TRBJ2-3, with D tentatively TRBD1 (5 bases). Trimming stripped 3 bases from V and 4 bases from J, with 12 bases between. The CDR3 loop spans 14 amino acids. CDR1 is SGDLS and CDR2 is YYNGEE in the germline V gene. CDR3 sequence reads: CASSGGQGPDTQYF. CDR3 coding DNA: TGTGCCAGCAGCGGTGGGCAGGGTCCAGATACGCAGTATTTT. Using reference TRBV9 and TRBJ2-3 for the parts outside the CDR3, the full variable domain is DSGVTQTPKHLITATGQRVTLRCSPRSGDLSVYWYQQSLDQGLQFLIQYYNGEERAKGNILERFSAQQFPDLHSELNLSSLELGDSALYFCASSGGQGPDTQYFGPGTRLTVL.

The chain is built from TRBV19 and TRBJ1-2; tentative D call: TRBD1 (5 bases). The CDR3 is 16 amino acids. V lost 10 bases to trimming and J lost 8 bases, with 29 bases between them. In germline, CDR1 is LNHDA, CDR2 SQIVND (reference sequence). For the CDR3, the DNA is TGTGCCACTAAGCTTCTCGACAGCGCCCCAACTATGGGCTACACCTTC. This gives the protein CATKLLDSAPTMGYTF.

CDR3 in amino acids: CASSPTGLGEQYF. The CDR3 bases are TGTGCCAGCTCACCGACGGGATTGGGCGAGCAGTACTTC. This sequence joins TRBV18 and TRBJ2-7; D possibly corresponds to TRBD2 (5 bases). CDR3 length equals 13 residues. V was cut by 3 bases and J by 6 bases, with 12 bases left in between. Per germline, CDR1 KGHSH and CDR2 LQKENI.

This sequence joins TRBV27 and TRBJ2-5; D remains unclear. The CDR3 totals 14 residues. V lost 4 bases, J lost 8 bases, and 17 bases lay in between. Germline CDR1 and CDR2: MNHEY and SMNVEV (reference sequence). CDR3 in DNA: TGTGCCAGCAGTTCCACCCTAAGAGATGGAACCCAGTACTTC. Amino acids: CASSSTLRDGTQYF.

The chain joins TRBV5-1 to TRBJ2-1, with 11 bases lining up with TRBD2. J gave up 8 bases and V 4 bases, and 14 bases lay outside the gene matches. The CDR3 contains 17 residues. Germline loops: CDR1 SGHRS, CDR2 YFSETQ. CDR3 sequence: CASSQDLSGLAGYEQFF. The CDR3 coding sequence is TGCGCCAGCAGCCAGGATCTGAGTGGACTAGCGGGCTATGAGCAGTTCTTC.

The chain joins TRBV5-1 to TRBJ2-2; 13 nucleotides align to TRBD2. This CDR3 is 19 amino acids long. Germline assignment: CDR1 SGHRS and CDR2 YFSETQ. Trimming removed 4 bases from V and 4 bases from J; junction bases left unmatched: 13. As DNA, the CDR3 is TGCGCCAGCAGCGTATCGGGACTAGCGGGGATAACGTCCACCGGGGAGCTGTTTTTT. Protein: CASSVSGLAGITSTGELFF. Complete variable domain (other parts from reference TRBV5-1 and TRBJ2-2): KAGVTQTPRYLIKTRGQQVTLSCSPISGHRSVSWYQQTPGQGLQFLFEYFSETQRNKGNFPGRFSGRQFSNSRSEMNVSTLELGDSALYLCASSVSGLAGITSTGELFFGEGSRLTVL.

The chain's CDR3 is CASSASGWGDTEAFF. The CDR3 DNA follows: TGTGCCAGCAGCGCCTCCGGATGGGGGGACACTGAAGCTTTCTTT. The rearrangement joins TRBV9 to TRBJ1-1, with a weak D call TRBD1 (5 bases). Germline assignment: CDR1 SGDLS and CDR2 YYNGEE. Trimming took off 3 bases at V and 3 bases at J, with 15 bases between the two ends. CDR3 size: 15 residues.

V is TRBV19 and J is TRBJ2-5; 12 bases align to TRBD2. Germline V lookup: CDR1 LNHDA, CDR2 SQIVND (reference sequence). The CDR3 spans 14 residues. Trimming removed 7 bases from V and 4 bases from J; junction bases left unmatched: 4. The CDR3 DNA reads TGTGCCAGTAAGACTAGCGGGGGAATAGAGACCCAGTACTTC. Protein product: CASKTSGGIETQYF.

The chain has TRBV23-1 and TRBJ2-7, with TRBD1 identical over 7 bases. TRBV23-1 is identified as an open reading frame with a role that is uncertain. This CDR3 is 15 amino acids long. The V and J ends lost 2 bases and 6 bases, in that order; junction bases with no gene match: 10. The CDR3 sequence is CASSQGETGLGEQYF. The CDR3 nucleotides read TGCGCCAGCAGTCAAGGTGAGACAGGGCTTGGCGAGCAGTACTTC.

The V gene is TRBV7-2, the J gene TRBJ1-1; D may be TRBD1 (5 bases). V lost 7 bases and J 2 bases, leaving 23 bases between the germline ends. The CDR3 covers 17 residues. CDR1 is SGHTA, CDR2 FQGNSA, per germline. Written as DNA, the CDR3 is TGTGCCAGCATCAATGGGGGGTCACCGATCACTAACACTGAAGCTTTCTTT. The encoded protein is CASINGGSPITNTEAFF. Variable domain in full (rest from reference TRBV7-2 and TRBJ1-1): GAGVSQSPSNKVTEKGKDVELRCDPISGHTALYWYRQSLGQGLEFLIYFQGNSAPDKSGLPSDRFSAERTGGSVSTLTIQRTQQEDSAVYLCASINGGSPITNTEAFFGQGTRLTVV.

This chain links TRBV11-2 with TRBJ2-5, with 10 bases lining up with TRBD2. The V segment lost 1 base and the J segment 1 base; nucleotides outside the gene matches: 3. The CDR3 runs 16 residues. Germline V gene data show CDR1 as SGHAT and CDR2 as FQNNGV. DNA for the CDR3: TGTGCCAGCAGCTTAGTACTAGCGGGGATCCAAGAGACCCAGTACTTC. Translating gives CASSLVLAGIQETQYF. The whole variable domain, filled in from reference TRBV11-2 and TRBJ2-5, reads EAGVAQSPRYKIIEKRQSVAFWCNPISGHATLYWYQQILGQGPKLLIQFQNNGVVDDSQLPKDRFSAERLKGVDSTLKIQPAKLEDSAVYLCASSLVLAGIQETQYFGPGTRLLVL.

The chain recombines TRBV27 with TRBJ2-3; D gene uncertain. V was trimmed by 5 bases and J by 0 bases, leaving 12 bases between them. Germline V gene lookup returns CDR1 MNHEY and CDR2 SMNVEV (reference sequence). This CDR3 has 15 amino acids. The CDR3 loop reads CASSDDGSSTDTQYF. The CDR3 nucleotides read TGTGCCAGCAGTGACGACGGATCTAGCACAGATACGCAGTATTTT.

The chain combines TRBV14 with TRBJ2-5; no definite D call. Trimming took 0 bases from V and 5 from J, leaving 10 bases between them. CDR3 size: 14 residues. Germline V gene sequence: CDR1 SGHDN, CDR2 FVKESK. CDR3 in amino acids: CASSQDRLGETQYF. DNA for the CDR3: TGTGCCAGCAGCCAAGACAGGCTTGGGGAGACCCAGTACTTC.

The genes are TRBV18 and TRBJ1-6, with D tentatively TRBD1 (6 bases). The V and J ends lost 6 bases and 5 bases respectively, with 20 bases between them. The CDR3 is 17 residues long. CDR1 KGHSH and CDR2 LQKENI come from the germline V gene. The CDR3 bases are TGTGCCAGCTCCCTCACCGTGGACAGCCTAAATAATTCACCCCTCCACTTT. This sequence encodes CASSLTVDSLNNSPLHF.